A single sample gave rise to the 28 T cell receptor beta chains below, sequenced in a study of PD-1 blockade in classical Hodgkin lymphoma (dated by TCRdb to 2020 to 2021). What the time point label conveys for this sample: cycle 1 day 1 (C1D1), immediately before nivolumab initiation. Every trial patient had relapsed after autologous stem cell transplantation, and cohorts A, B and C differed in prior brentuximab vedotin exposure. The library was made by the immunoSEQ multiplex PCR assay. TCRdb took this table from immuneACCESS and kept in-frame rearrangements with V and J called. Such tables lack part of the clones; where checked against another copy, unresolved V genes explain under half of the gap, and the rest is unexplained. The sample table holds about 76,000 clones, of which 89% were seen once. The ten largest clones take up 20% to 25% of the sample. The sample consisted of peripheral blood mononuclear cells (PBMCs), taken at baseline. All receptors derive from a human donor with classical Hodgkin lymphoma.

This rearrangement joins TRBV6-1 to TRBJ1-1, with TRBD1 matching 8 bases. Unmatched junction bases numbered 3, after V lost 6 bases and J lost 0 bases. The CDR3 has 14 amino acids. Germline CDR1 is MNHNS and CDR2 is SASEGT. CDR3 DNA: TGTGCCAGCAGGTACAGGGGGTTGAACACTGAAGCTTTCTTT. Its protein is CASRYRGLNTEAFF.

This chain uses TRBV7-2 with TRBJ2-3; D is ambiguous. Deletions cut 5 bases from V and 4 bases from J, with 7 bases between. The CDR3 extends over 12 amino acids. Germline assignment: CDR1 SGHTA and CDR2 FQGNSA. This CDR3 reads CASSRGPDTQYF. The CDR3 region has the DNA TGTGCCAGCAGCCGTGGCCCAGATACGCAGTATTTT.

The chain couples TRBV27 to TRBJ2-1; 11 bases are a match to TRBD2. The CDR3 sequence is 17 residues long. Losses at the gene ends were 1 base for V and 8 bases for J; bases not matched to a gene: 10. The V gene's germline CDR1 is MNHEY and CDR2 SMNVEV (reference sequence). The chain's CDR3 is CASSLLTSGSQWYEQFF. CDR3 nucleotide sequence: TGTGCCAGCAGTTTATTAACTAGCGGGAGTCAATGGTATGAGCAGTTCTTC.

This chain links TRBV19 with TRBJ1-1, with 11 bases lining up with TRBD1. Trimming at V came to 5 bases and at J to 4 bases, leaving 6 bases not matched to a gene. The germline CDR1 and CDR2 sequences are LNHDA and SQIVND (reference sequence). The CDR3 has 15 amino acids. This CDR3 is CASSSAGTGGTEAFF. The CDR3, as DNA: TGTGCCAGTAGTTCCGCCGGGACAGGGGGCACTGAAGCTTTCTTT. The full variable domain, its missing parts supplied by reference TRBV19 and TRBJ1-1, is DGGITQSPKYLFRKEGQNVTLSCEQNLNHDAMYWYRQDPGQGLRLIYYSQIVNDFQKGDIAEGYSVSREKKESFPLTVTSAQKNPTAFYLCASSSAGTGGTEAFFGQGTRLTVV.

This clone was recorded once. The gene calls are TRBV4-2 and TRBJ1-1, with a tentative D call TRBD1 (5 bases). The CDR3 is 17 amino acids. Deletions cut 1 base from V and 0 bases from J, with 15 bases between. Germline CDR1 is LGHNA and CDR2 is YNFKEQ. Written as DNA, the CDR3 is TGTGCCAGCAGCCAAGCTCCGGCAGGGCACATGAACACTGAAGCTTTCTTT. Translating gives CASSQAPAGHMNTEAFF.

The rearrangement uses TRBV6-1 and TRBJ1-3; D gene ambiguous. Trimming cost V 8 bases and J 4 bases, with 12 bases left between them. Germline CDR1 reads MNHNS; CDR2 reads SASEGT. The CDR3 totals 13 residues. The CDR3 region is CASSGPWGNTIYF. The CDR3 DNA is TGTGCCAGCTCGGGTCCCTGGGGAAACACCATATATTTT.

The V and J genes are TRBV19 and TRBJ1-1, with no clear D. Germline CDR1 reads LNHDA; CDR2 reads SQIVND (reference sequence). This CDR3 comprises 14 residues. Deletions cut 6 bases from V and 0 bases from J, with 11 bases between. The CDR3 DNA reads as TGTGCCAGTAGGACTCCAATCATGAACACTGAAGCTTTCTTT. Protein sequence: CASRTPIMNTEAFF. The variable domain in full, with the rest retrieved from reference TRBV19 and TRBJ1-1, is DGGITQSPKYLFRKEGQNVTLSCEQNLNHDAMYWYRQDPGQGLRLIYYSQIVNDFQKGDIAEGYSVSREKKESFPLTVTSAQKNPTAFYLCASRTPIMNTEAFFGQGTRLTVV.

The chain employs TRBV7-6 and TRBJ2-1; D possibly corresponds to TRBD2 (7 bases). Germline lookup yields CDR1 SGHVS and CDR2 FNYEAQ. The V gene lost 5 bases and the J gene lost 8 bases, with 10 bases spanning the gap. The CDR3 has 12 amino acids. CDR3: CASSPGGDEQFF. CDR3 in DNA: TGTGCCAGCAGCCCGGGGGGCGATGAGCAGTTCTTC.

This clone was observed once. The chain employs TRBV2 and TRBJ2-6; TRBD1 matches at 7 bases. J lost 0 bases, V lost 5 bases, and 7 bases had no gene match. Germline assignment: CDR1 SNHLY and CDR2 FYNNEI. The CDR3 has 17 amino acids. CDR3 residues: CASSLPGQRSGANVLTF. CDR3 in DNA: TGTGCCAGCAGTCTGCCGGGACAGCGCTCTGGGGCCAACGTCCTGACTTTC.

As concerns this clone: Additional DNA sequences in this sample encode the identical CDR3. The chain carries TRBV5-1 and TRBJ1-5; D may be TRBD1 (5 bases). The germline V gene has CDR1 SGHRS and CDR2 YFSETQ. Trimming cost V 0 bases and J 7 bases, with 11 bases left between them. This CDR3 is built from 14 residues. CDR3 sequence: CASSLGGDGQPQHF. For the CDR3, the DNA is TGCGCCAGCAGCTTGGGAGGGGATGGCCAGCCCCAGCATTTT.

The rearrangement uses TRBV19 and TRBJ1-2; D ambiguous. This CDR3 is built from 11 residues. Trimming left V 9 bases short and J 8 bases short, with 13 bases between. Germline-derived CDR1 and CDR2 are LNHDA and SQIVND (reference sequence). The CDR3 nucleotides are TGTGCCAGCGCCGGGGTTGTCGGCTACACCTTC. Its protein is CASAGVVGYTF.

V usage is TRBV28 and J usage is TRBJ2-5; weak D call: TRBD1 (6 bases). The length of the CDR3 is 13 residues. The germline V gene encodes CDR1 MDHEN and CDR2 SYDVKM. V lost 5 bases and J lost 5, with 12 bases in between. This CDR3 reads CASSPTGRETQYF. DNA of the CDR3: TGTGCCAGCAGTCCGACAGGAAGGGAGACCCAGTACTTC.

The V and J genes are TRBV12-5 and TRBJ2-3; TRBD1 matches at 7 bases. Germline CDR1 and CDR2: LGHNT and FRNRAP. CDR3 length: 16 amino acids. Unmatched junction bases numbered 5, after V lost 0 bases and J lost 2 bases. In DNA form, the CDR3 reads TGTGCTAGTGGTTTGGTAACGGGACAGAACACAGATACGCAGTATTTT. It yields the protein CASGLVTGQNTDTQYF.

The chain is built from TRBV6-5 and TRBJ1-3; 9 nucleotides align to TRBD1. The CDR3 loop spans 14 amino acids. With V trimmed by 6 bases and J by 9 bases, 9 bases remained unmatched. The germline V gene encodes CDR1 MNHEY and CDR2 SVGAGI. CDR3 loop: CASSLGQGSSTIYF. The DNA for the CDR3 is TGTGCCAGCAGCTTGGGACAGGGTAGCAGCACCATATATTTT.

This chain connects TRBV4-2 to TRBJ2-3; D ambiguous. The CDR3 extends over 14 amino acids. Deletions cut 0 bases from V and 7 bases from J, with 11 bases between. CDR1 and CDR2 (germline): LGHNA, YNFKEQ. Here the CDR3 reads CASSQDPNSNTQYF. CDR3 DNA sequence: TGTGCCAGCAGCCAAGATCCCAATTCGAATACGCAGTATTTT.

The V gene is TRBV6-1, the J gene TRBJ1-5; no reliable D call. Trimming cost V 4 bases and J 6 bases, with 4 bases left between them. The CDR3 totals 11 residues. Germline V gene data show CDR1 as MNHNS and CDR2 as SASEGT. DNA for the CDR3: TGTGCCAGCAGTGGAAGTCAGCCCCAGCATTTT. Its translation: CASSGSQPQHF.

This chain links TRBV7-2 with TRBJ2-3; D is unresolved. Trimming removed 1 base at V and 5 bases at J, with 10 bases between. Germline V gives CDR1 SGHTA, CDR2 FQGNSA. The CDR3 loop spans 14 amino acids. CDR3 sequence: CASSLDDHVDTQYF. As DNA, the CDR3 is TGTGCCAGCAGCTTAGACGACCACGTAGATACGCAGTATTTT.

This clone appeared many times. The chain joins TRBV5-6 to TRBJ2-7; D is ambiguous. V lost 1 base and J lost 5, with 7 bases in between. Germline CDR1 reads SGHDT; CDR2 reads YYEEEE. This CDR3 comprises 12 residues. CDR3: CASSLSRHEQYF. The CDR3 bases are TGTGCCAGCAGCTTGAGCCGCCACGAGCAGTACTTC.

This chain links TRBV29-1 with TRBJ1-1; D remains unclear. Germline V gene lookup returns CDR1 SQVTM and CDR2 ANQGSEA. Trimming removed 7 bases at V and 4 bases at J, with 10 bases between. This CDR3 spans 11 amino acids. As DNA, the CDR3 is TGCAGCGCTAGTTTCGGCACTGAAGCTTTCTTT. It is translated as CSASFGTEAFF. The full variable domain, with the rest looked up from reference TRBV29-1 and TRBJ1-1, is SAVISQKPSRDICQRGTSLTIQCQVDSQVTMMFWYRQQPGQSLTLIATANQGSEATYESGFVIDKFPISRPNLTFSTLTVSNMSPEDSSIYLCSASFGTEAFFGQGTRLTVV.

V is TRBV5-6 and J is TRBJ1-3; possible D gene TRBD1, 6 bases. CDR3 length: 18 amino acids. V gave up 4 bases and J gave up 0 bases, with 20 bases separating them. Germline CDR1 and CDR2: SGHDT and YYEEEE. This chain's CDR3 is CASSRGGGYLSSGNTIYF. CDR3 in DNA: TGTGCCAGCAGCCGGGGGGGCGGTTATCTAAGCTCTGGAAACACCATATATTTT.

The chain recombines TRBV14 with TRBJ2-5; the D gene is possibly TRBD2 (6 bases). Germline CDR1 reads SGHDN; CDR2 reads FVKESK. The CDR3 runs to 14 residues. The V and J ends lost 4 bases and 1 base respectively, with 10 bases between them. CDR3 sequence reads: CASSPRRGQETQYF. CDR3 in DNA: TGTGCCAGCAGCCCGCGGAGGGGCCAAGAGACCCAGTACTTC.

V usage is TRBV7-9 and J usage is TRBJ2-7; no clear D. Trimming took off 8 bases at V and 3 bases at J, with 14 bases between the two ends. The CDR3 extends over 13 amino acids. Germline CDR1 SEHNR, CDR2 FQNEAQ (reference sequence). CDR3: CASAILGVYEQYF. The CDR3 coding sequence is TGTGCCAGCGCCATCCTTGGGGTCTACGAGCAGTACTTC.

The rearrangement joins TRBV6-1 to TRBJ2-7, with D uncertain. CDR3 length: 14 residues. Germline loops: CDR1 MNHNS, CDR2 SASEGT. The V end was cut by 6 bases, the J end by 3 bases, with 15 bases between. The CDR3 nucleotides read TGTGCCAGCAGCCGGACCAATCCTGGCTACGAGCAGTACTTC. It codes for CASSRTNPGYEQYF.

This CDR3 reads CASNPGTTYNEQFF. The CDR3 DNA reads TGTGCCAGCAACCCCGGGACTACCTACAATGAGCAGTTCTTC. The chain recombines TRBV2 with TRBJ2-1, with 7 nucleotides matching TRBD2. J lost 2 bases, V lost 7 bases, and 5 bases had no gene match. Germline V lookup: CDR1 SNHLY, CDR2 FYNNEI. The CDR3 loop spans 14 amino acids.

The chain combines TRBV27 with TRBJ2-7; 12 bases fit TRBD2. Germline V gene data show CDR1 as MNHEY and CDR2 as SMNVEV (reference sequence). This CDR3 region has 15 residues. V was clipped by 8 bases and J by 2 bases; unmatched bases: 7. CDR3 protein: CASVPRLAGAYEQYF. The CDR3 DNA reads TGTGCCAGCGTCCCTCGACTAGCGGGAGCCTACGAGCAGTACTTC.

The rearrangement joins TRBV28 to TRBJ2-1, with 9 bases matching TRBD2. Trimming cost V 5 bases and J 4 bases; bases outside gene matches: 15. CDR3 size: 18 residues. CDR1 is MDHEN, CDR2 SYDVKM, per germline. The CDR3 sequence is CASSLPTGGRVRYNEQFF. The CDR3 DNA reads TGTGCCAGCAGTCTTCCGACTGGCGGGAGGGTGAGATACAATGAGCAGTTCTTC. Full variable domain (remainder filled in from reference TRBV28 and TRBJ2-1): DVKVTQSSRYLVKRTGEKVFLECVQDMDHENMFWYRQDPGLGLRLIYFSYDVKMKEKGDIPEGYSVSREKKERFSLILESASTNQTSMYLCASSLPTGGRVRYNEQFFGPGTRLTVL.

This clone was seen only once. The chain employs TRBV15 and TRBJ2-1, with D maybe TRBD1 (5 bases). V gave up 4 bases and J gave up 9 bases, with 16 bases separating them. The CDR3 covers 14 residues. From germline, CDR1 is LNHNV and CDR2 YYDKDF (reference sequence). The CDR3 loop reads CATSTVRAIFEQFF. Here the CDR3 DNA reads TGTGCCACCAGCACAGTCAGGGCGATTTTTGAGCAGTTCTTC.

The chain joins TRBV7-9 to TRBJ1-4, with TRBD1 as a possible D gene (5 bases). The V gene's germline CDR1 is SEHNR and CDR2 FQNEAQ (reference sequence). This CDR3 comprises 17 residues. With 2 bases removed from V and 0 bases from J, the gap between germline ends came to 13 bases. CDR3 amino acids: CASSLRGSGTTNEKLFF. CDR3 DNA sequence: TGTGCCAGCAGCTTAAGGGGTTCCGGGACAACTAATGAAAAACTGTTTTTT.